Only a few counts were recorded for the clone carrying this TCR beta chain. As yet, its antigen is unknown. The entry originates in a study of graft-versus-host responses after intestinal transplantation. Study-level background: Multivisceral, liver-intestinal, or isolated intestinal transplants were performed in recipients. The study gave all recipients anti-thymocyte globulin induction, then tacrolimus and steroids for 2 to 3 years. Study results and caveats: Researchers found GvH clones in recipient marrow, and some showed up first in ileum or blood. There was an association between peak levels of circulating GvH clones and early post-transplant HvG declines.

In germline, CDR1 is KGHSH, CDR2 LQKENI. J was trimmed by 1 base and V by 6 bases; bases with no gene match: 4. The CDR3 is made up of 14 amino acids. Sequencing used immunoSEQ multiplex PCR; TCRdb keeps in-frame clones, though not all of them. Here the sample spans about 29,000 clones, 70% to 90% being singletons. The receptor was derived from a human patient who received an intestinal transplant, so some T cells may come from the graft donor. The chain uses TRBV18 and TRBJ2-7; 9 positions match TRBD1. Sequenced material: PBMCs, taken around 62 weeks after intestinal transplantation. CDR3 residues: CASSSGQGSYEQYF. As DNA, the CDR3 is TGTGCCAGCTCCTCGGGACAGGGATCCTACGAGCAGTACTTC.